The next 22 T cell receptor beta chains were all read from a single sample in a study of CD8+CD57+ T cells in acquired aplastic anemia. CD8+CD57+ cell expansion had been shown by flow cytometry in patients chosen for sequencing. The use of genomic DNA as template underpinned the TCR beta VDJ and CDR3 profiling. TCRdb reprocessed the reads via MiXCR and lists one record per CDR3 protein. The sample consists of 170,000 or so distinct CDR3 sequences, 40% to 60% of them appearing once. The specimen was sorted CD4+, CD8+, or CD8+CD57+ T cells (not recorded which) from PBMCs. Receptor source: a human donor with aplastic anemia.

Details on this clonotype: A much larger clonotype is one base distant, so this may be a read error. The chain has TRBV6-5 and TRBJ2-7; D is unclear. Germline V lookup: CDR1 MNHEY, CDR2 SVGAGI. The CDR3 has 13 amino acids. The CDR3 DNA reads as TGTGCCAGCGGTTACTCAGGATTAGGCGAGCAGTACTTC. As protein: CASGYSGLGEQYF.

This clonotype was recorded at least ten times. The chain links TRBV6-1 to TRBJ2-7; maybe TRBD2 (6 bases). The CDR3 extends over 15 amino acids. Germline CDR1 and CDR2: MNHNS and SASEGT. V was trimmed by 7 bases and J by 2 bases, leaving 18 bases between them. The CDR3 coding sequence is TGTGCCAGCATCCCTTCTGGGGGGAAAACCTACGAGCAGTACTTC. This gives the protein CASIPSGGKTYEQYF.

The rearrangement uses TRBV11-2 and TRBJ1-2; D might be TRBD1 (6 bases). Per the germline V gene, CDR1 is SGHAT and CDR2 is FQNNGV. The length of the CDR3 is 15 residues. The germline V and J ends were trimmed by 5 bases and 4 bases, with 17 bases remaining between them. CDR3 residues: CASSSTTGPGYGYTF. For the CDR3, the DNA is TGTGCCAGCAGCAGTACTACAGGGCCGGGCTATGGCTACACCTTC.

Concerning this clonotype: The conserved phenylalanine or tryptophan normally closing the CDR3 is absent here, so this likely arose from a read error. This chain links TRBV24-1 with TRBJ2-7; TRBD1 or TRBD2 may be the D gene (5 bases each). Germline CDR1 reads KGHDR; CDR2 reads SFDVKD. Trimming cost V 4 bases and J 4 bases, with 10 bases left between them. The CDR3 has 13 amino acids. CDR3: CATSDLAGYEQYL. DNA for the CDR3: TGTGCCACCAGTGACCTAGCAGGGTACGAGCAGTACCTC.

This clonotype was counted a few times. The chain employs TRBV19 and TRBJ2-7; D unresolved. V lost 0 bases to trimming and J lost 2 bases, with 8 bases between them. This CDR3 is 14 amino acids long. The germline gives CDR1 LNHDA, CDR2 SQIVND (reference sequence). The CDR3 sequence is CASSIDGRTYEQYF. As DNA, the CDR3 is TGTGCCAGTAGTATAGATGGCAGAACCTACGAGCAGTACTTC.

The rearrangement joins TRBV7-2 to TRBJ2-2; no definite D call. Germline CDR1 reads SGHTA; CDR2 reads FQGNSA. This CDR3 has 14 amino acids. Trimming stripped 5 bases from V and 8 bases from J, with 15 bases between. The CDR3 sequence: CASSPNGPVGELFF. In DNA form, the CDR3 reads TGTGCCAGCAGCCCCAATGGGCCAGTGGGGGAGCTGTTTTTT.

This chain joins TRBV5-1 and TRBJ2-7; no reliable D call. The CDR3 totals 11 residues. Germline assignment: CDR1 SGHRS and CDR2 YFSETQ. With 3 bases removed from V and 6 bases from J, the gap between germline ends came to 7 bases. As DNA, the CDR3 is TGCGCCAGCAGCTCTGGGGTCGAGCAGTACTTC. The encoded protein is CASSSGVEQYF.

This clonotype came up many times. The gene calls are TRBV9 and TRBJ1-1; tentatively, D is TRBD1 (5 bases). CDR3 length: 15 residues. The V gene lost 3 bases and the J gene lost 1 base, with 13 bases spanning the gap. CDR1 and CDR2 from the germline V gene are SGDLS and YYNGEE. The CDR3 sequence is CASSGPGRPNTEAFF. The CDR3 bases are TGTGCCAGCAGCGGACCAGGGCGTCCGAACACTGAAGCTTTCTTT.

Concerning this clonotype: Germline is not matched at one junction end, which may reflect a read error. This sequence joins TRBV29-1 and TRBJ1-1; perhaps TRBD1 as D (6 bases). Germline V CDR1 and CDR2: SQVTM, ANQGSEA. The length of the CDR3 is 13 residues. For the CDR3, the DNA is TGCAGCGTTGGGGGGGGGCAAGGGACTGAAGCTCTCTTT. It yields the protein CSVGGGQGTEALF.

In this sample, this clonotype turned up many times. The chain has TRBV25-1 and TRBJ1-1; 8 bases align to TRBD1. J gave up 1 base and V 8 bases, and 0 bases lay outside the gene matches. The CDR3 loop spans 12 amino acids. Per germline, CDR1 MGHDK and CDR2 SYGVNS. Here the CDR3 reads CASGQGNTEAFF. The CDR3 DNA reads TGTGCCAGCGGACAGGGGAACACTGAAGCTTTCTTT. The whole variable domain, filled in from reference TRBV25-1 and TRBJ1-1, reads EADIYQTPRYLVIGTGKKITLECSQTMGHDKMYWYQQDPGMELHLIHYSYGVNSTEKGDLSSESTVSRIRTEHFPLTLESARPSHTSQYLCASGQGNTEAFFGQGTRLTVV.

The rearrangement uses TRBV12-3 or TRBV12-4 and TRBJ2-1; 11 bases agree with TRBD2. This CDR3 has 16 residues. With 6 bases clipped from V and 2 bases from J, the junction kept 6 bases outside the gene matches. The CDR3: CASRRSSGGTYNEQFF. The CDR3 DNA reads TGTGCCAGCAGGAGATCTAGCGGGGGGACCTACAATGAGCAGTTCTTC.

The V and J genes are TRBV5-4 and TRBJ1-2, with 9 nucleotides matching TRBD1. CDR1 SGHNT and CDR2 YYREEE come from the germline V gene (reference sequence). The CDR3 length is 15 residues. The junction had 3 bases not matched to a gene; V was cut back by 1 base and J by 2 bases. CDR3 amino acids: CASSLRDRENYGYTF. The CDR3 DNA reads TGTGCCAGCAGCTTGAGGGACAGGGAAAACTATGGCTACACCTTC.

This clonotype turned up a few times. The chain is built from TRBV20-1 and TRBJ2-1, with 9 bases identical to TRBD2. J gave up 5 bases and V 6 bases, and 8 bases lay outside the gene matches. Germline V CDR1 and CDR2: DFQATT, SNEGSKA (reference sequence). The CDR3 length is 14 residues. CDR3 protein: CSAPRGGVDNEQFF. The CDR3 coding sequence is TGCAGTGCACCGCGGGGGGGCGTTGACAATGAGCAGTTCTTC.

This clonotype occurred a few times. This sequence joins TRBV14 and TRBJ1-2, with D perhaps matching TRBD1 (5 bases). The V gene lost 6 bases and the J gene lost 8 bases, with 19 bases spanning the gap. This CDR3 spans 14 amino acids. Germline assignment: CDR1 SGHDN and CDR2 FVKESK. The CDR3 loop reads CASRPRGGALGYTF. The CDR3 DNA follows: TGTGCCAGCAGGCCCCGGGGGGGAGCCCTCGGCTACACCTTC.

The V and J genes are TRBV30 and TRBJ1-2, with a weak D call TRBD1 (5 bases). The CDR3 is made up of 13 amino acids. Germline loops: CDR1 GTSNPN, CDR2 SVGIG (reference sequence). V was pared by 1 base and J by 8 bases, with 14 bases between. The CDR3 region is CAWSARGAGGYTF. The CDR3 nucleotides read TGTGCCTGGAGTGCCAGAGGGGCGGGGGGCTACACCTTC.

This clonotype was recorded a few times. This chain connects TRBV6-1 to TRBJ2-1; weak D call: TRBD2 (5 bases). Germline CDR1 and CDR2: MNHNS and SASEGT. V was cut by 5 bases and J by 4 bases, with 12 bases left in between. The CDR3 sequence is 14 residues long. CDR3 region: CASSTFSGYNEQFF. The CDR3 DNA follows: TGTGCCAGCAGTACCTTTTCGGGGTACAATGAGCAGTTCTTC.

This chain links TRBV10-3 with TRBJ1-3, with TRBD1 as a possible D gene (5 bases). With 3 bases removed from V and 4 bases from J, the gap between germline ends came to 22 bases. In germline, CDR1 is ENHRY, CDR2 SYGVKD. The CDR3 covers 18 residues. CDR3 in amino acids: CAISDPMGPLKNGNTIYF. The CDR3, as DNA: TGTGCCATCAGTGACCCAATGGGGCCCTTAAAGAACGGAAACACCATATATTTT.

As to this clonotype: The junction departs from the called germline gene at one end, perhaps through a read error. The V call is TRBV15, the J call TRBJ2-1, with TRBD2 matching 9 bases. The CDR3 sequence is 15 residues long. CDR1 and CDR2 from the germline V gene are LNHNV and YYDKDF (reference sequence). The CDR3 loop is CATSRGREGYHEQFF. The CDR3 region has the DNA TGTGCCACCAGCAGAGGGCGGGAGGGCTACCATGAGCAGTTCTTC. The full variable domain, with the rest looked up from reference TRBV15 and TRBJ2-1, is DAMVIQNPRYQVTQFGKPVTLSCSQTLNHNVMYWYQQKSSQAPKLLFHYYDKDFNNEADTPDNFQSRRPNTSFCFLDIRSPGLGDTAMYLCATSRGREGYHEQFFGPGTRLTVL.

This clonotype was found many times. The V and J genes are TRBV29-1 and TRBJ1-6; D not resolved. The CDR3 contains 12 residues. V was clipped by 4 bases and J by 14 bases, with 15 bases between them. Per the germline V gene, CDR1 is SQVTM and CDR2 is ANQGSEA. CDR3 nucleotides: TGCAGCGTTGTATCTCCCCCAGGAACCCTCCACTTT. It translates to CSVVSPPGTLHF.

In its sample, this clonotype was seen many times. The CDR3 here is CASSSTGGGGYEQYF. DNA of the CDR3: TGTGCCAGCAGCTCCACAGGGGGCGGCGGCTACGAGCAGTACTTC. The chain joins TRBV11-2 to TRBJ2-7; 9 bases align to TRBD1. The CDR3 extends over 15 amino acids. Losses at the gene ends were 4 bases for V and 3 bases for J; bases not matched to a gene: 7. Germline CDR1 and CDR2: SGHAT and FQNNGV.

About this clonotype: This sequence may be a read error, since a much larger clone differs from it by one base. The chain recombines TRBV7-6 with TRBJ1-2; TRBD1 might be the D (5 bases). The germline V gene has CDR1 SGHVS and CDR2 FNYEAQ. The CDR3 loop spans 14 amino acids. The CDR3 sequence: CASGLAHRSYGYTF. In DNA, the CDR3 is TGTGCCAGCGGCTTAGCGCACAGGTCCTATGGCTACACCTTC.

This clonotype was observed many times. This chain uses TRBV5-5 with TRBJ2-7; 14 bases agree with TRBD2. With V trimmed by 5 bases and J by 3 bases, 4 bases remained unmatched. Germline V gene data show CDR1 as SGHKS and CDR2 as YYEKEE (reference sequence). The CDR3 consists of 15 residues. The CDR3 DNA reads as TGTGCCAGCAGACAAGGACTAGCGGGAGGCTACGAGCAGTACTTC. Translating gives CASRQGLAGGYEQYF.